Each of the 11 T cell receptor beta chains below was sequenced from the same sample in a study of T cells after yellow fever vaccination. TCRdb reprocessed the 5' RACE reads via MiXCR and lists one record per CDR3 protein. The data contain hundreds of thousands of distinct CDR3 sequences, around 16% of them singletons. The specimen comprised PBMCs, sampled roughly 5 days after the first yellow fever vaccination. All receptors derive from a man younger than 35 who received the YFV17D yellow fever vaccine.

The chain has TRBV7-9 and TRBJ2-7; D call uncertain. The germline V gene has CDR1 SEHNR and CDR2 FQNEAQ (reference sequence). The CDR3 runs 15 residues. V was cut by 4 bases and J by 2 bases, with 15 bases left in between. The CDR3 reads CASSSGPGRTYEQYV. In nucleotides, the CDR3 is TGTGCCAGCAGCTCCGGACCCGGACGGACCTACGAGCAGTACGTC.

This clonotype was observed a handful of times. The rearrangement joins TRBV6-5 to TRBJ2-3; 7 bases align to TRBD2. Trimming removed 0 bases from V and 1 base from J; junction bases left unmatched: 1. This CDR3 is built from 15 residues. CDR1 is MNHEY and CDR2 is SVGAGI in the germline V gene. The CDR3, as DNA: TGTGCCAGCAGTTACTCGCTAGCGGGCACAGATACGCAGTATTTT. This gives the protein CASSYSLAGTDTQYF.

This clonotype has at least ten counts. The chain uses TRBV29-1 and TRBJ2-5; 8 nucleotides agree with TRBD1. V dropped 6 bases and J dropped 6; count of bases not matched to a gene: 6. Germline-derived CDR1 and CDR2 are SQVTM and ANQGSEA. This CDR3 has 12 amino acids. The CDR3 DNA follows: TGCAGCGTGCTGGACAGGGTAAAGACCCAGTACTTC. Its protein product is CSVLDRVKTQYF.

This chain connects TRBV6-5 to TRBJ2-5; no clear D gene. CDR3 size: 14 residues. Germline V gene sequence: CDR1 MNHEY, CDR2 SVGAGI. Trimming removed 0 bases at V and 7 bases at J, with 12 bases between. CDR3 residues: CASSYSVPGPTQYF. CDR3 DNA: TGTGCCAGCAGTTACTCGGTTCCCGGGCCGACCCAGTACTTC.

This clonotype was counted between two and nine times. This sequence joins TRBV4-1 and TRBJ2-3; tentative D call: TRBD2 (5 bases). Per the germline V gene, CDR1 is MGHRA and CDR2 is YSYEKL. The germline V and J ends were trimmed by 4 bases and 5 bases, with 16 bases remaining between them. The length of the CDR3 is 15 residues. As DNA, the CDR3 is TGCGCCAGCAGCCGCTACCAGGTCGAGGGAGATACGCAGTATTTT. Translation gives CASSRYQVEGDTQYF.

This chain links TRBV29-1 with TRBJ2-7, with TRBD1 matching 7 bases. Germline loops: CDR1 SQVTM, CDR2 ANQGSEA. The CDR3 runs to 12 residues. With 7 bases clipped from V and 1 base from J, the junction kept 4 bases outside the gene matches. CDR3 DNA sequence: TGCAGCGCACTGACAGGGTCCTACGAGCAGTACTTC. Translated: CSALTGSYEQYF.

This clonotype appeared once. This chain links TRBV12-3 or TRBV12-4 with TRBJ2-1; D uncertain. V lost 0 bases and J 0 bases, leaving 12 bases between the germline ends. The CDR3 runs to 17 residues. The CDR3 DNA sequence: TGTGCCAGCAGTTTAGCGCAAGGGATCACCTCCTACAATGAGCAGTTCTTC. Amino acid sequence: CASSLAQGITSYNEQFF.

In this sample, this clonotype turned up a few times. This chain uses TRBV7-2 with TRBJ2-7; TRBD1 agrees at 9 bases. The CDR3 length is 17 residues. V gave up 2 bases and J gave up 2 bases; unmatched junction bases: 10. Germline V gene data show CDR1 as SGHTA and CDR2 as FQGNSA. The CDR3 DNA follows: TGTGCCAGCAGCTTAAGAACGACAGGGGGATACCCCTACGAGCAGTACGTC. Its protein is CASSLRTTGGYPYEQYV.

The chain's CDR3 is CATNPQNNSPLHF. For the CDR3, the DNA is TGTGCCACCAACCCACAGAACAATTCACCCCTCCACTTT. The gene calls are TRBV6-1 and TRBJ1-6; D gene unclear. Looked up from germline, CDR1 is MNHNS and CDR2 is SASEGT. Trimming left V 10 bases short and J 7 bases short, with 14 bases between. CDR3 length: 13 residues.

A few counts support this clonotype. The chain recombines TRBV7-9 with TRBJ1-1; the D is unclear. Germline CDR1 reads SEHNR; CDR2 reads FQNEAQ (reference sequence). V shed 2 bases and J shed 0 bases, with 7 bases lying between them. This CDR3 is built from 14 residues. The CDR3 loop reads CASSLLLLNTEAFF. The CDR3 DNA reads TGTGCCAGCAGCTTATTACTACTGAACACTGAAGCTTTCTTT.

The chain is built from TRBV4-3 and TRBJ1-6; TRBD1 might be the D (6 bases). The length of the CDR3 is 16 residues. The germline V gene encodes CDR1 LGHNA and CDR2 YSLEER. Trimming pared 3 bases from V and 6 bases from J, leaving 15 bases between. CDR3 nucleotides: TGCGCCAGCAGCCAGCTCCGGGACAAAGTTAATTCACCCCTCCACTTT. This translates into CASSQLRDKVNSPLHF.